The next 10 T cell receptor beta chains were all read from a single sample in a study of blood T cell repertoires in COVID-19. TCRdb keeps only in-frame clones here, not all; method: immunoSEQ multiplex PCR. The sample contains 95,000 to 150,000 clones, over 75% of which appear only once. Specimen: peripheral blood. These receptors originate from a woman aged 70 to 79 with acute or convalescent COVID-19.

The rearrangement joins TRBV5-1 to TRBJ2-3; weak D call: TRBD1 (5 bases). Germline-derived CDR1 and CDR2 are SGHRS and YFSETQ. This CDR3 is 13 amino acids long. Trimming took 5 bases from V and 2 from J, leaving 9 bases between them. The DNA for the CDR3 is TGCGCCAGCAGGGGGCTCGTCACAGATACGCAGTATTTT. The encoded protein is CASRGLVTDTQYF.

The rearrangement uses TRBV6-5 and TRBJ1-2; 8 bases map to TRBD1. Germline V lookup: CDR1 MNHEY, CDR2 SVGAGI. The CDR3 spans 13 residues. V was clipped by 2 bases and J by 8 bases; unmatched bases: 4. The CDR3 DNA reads TGTGCCAGCAGTTACCAGGGGGCGCCGGGCTACACCTTC. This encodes CASSYQGAPGYTF.

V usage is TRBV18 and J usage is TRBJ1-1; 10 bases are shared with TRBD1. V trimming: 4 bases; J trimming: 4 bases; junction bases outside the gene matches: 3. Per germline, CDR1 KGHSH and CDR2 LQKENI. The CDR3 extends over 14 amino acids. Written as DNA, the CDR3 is TGTGCCAGCTCACAGGGACAGGGGAGCACTGAAGCTTTCTTT. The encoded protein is CASSQGQGSTEAFF.

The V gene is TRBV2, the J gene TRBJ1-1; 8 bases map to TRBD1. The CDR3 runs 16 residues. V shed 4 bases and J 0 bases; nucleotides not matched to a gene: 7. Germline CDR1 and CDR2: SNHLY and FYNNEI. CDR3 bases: TGTGCCAGCAGTGCAGGGGGCGGAAACATGAACACTGAAGCTTTCTTT. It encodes CASSAGGGNMNTEAFF.

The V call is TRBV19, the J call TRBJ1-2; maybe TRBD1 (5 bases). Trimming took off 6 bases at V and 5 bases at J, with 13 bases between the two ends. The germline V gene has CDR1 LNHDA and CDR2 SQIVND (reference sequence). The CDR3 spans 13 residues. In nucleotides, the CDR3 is TGTGCCAGTAGCCCTCAACAGGCTTATGGCTACACCTTC. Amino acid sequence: CASSPQQAYGYTF. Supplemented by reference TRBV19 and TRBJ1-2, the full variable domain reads DGGITQSPKYLFRKEGQNVTLSCEQNLNHDAMYWYRQDPGQGLRLIYYSQIVNDFQKGDIAEGYSVSREKKESFPLTVTSAQKNPTAFYLCASSPQQAYGYTFGSGTRLTVV.

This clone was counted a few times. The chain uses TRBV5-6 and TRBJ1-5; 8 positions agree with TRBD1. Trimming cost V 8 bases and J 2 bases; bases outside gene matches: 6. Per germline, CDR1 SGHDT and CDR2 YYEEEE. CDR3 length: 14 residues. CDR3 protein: CASSDRVGNQPQHF. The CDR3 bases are TGTGCCAGTTCGGACAGGGTGGGCAATCAGCCCCAGCATTTT.

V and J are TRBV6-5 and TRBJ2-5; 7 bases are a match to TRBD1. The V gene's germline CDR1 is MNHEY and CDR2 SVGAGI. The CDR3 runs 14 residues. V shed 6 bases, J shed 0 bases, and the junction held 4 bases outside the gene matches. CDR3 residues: CASSKTGNQETQYF. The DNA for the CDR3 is TGTGCCAGCAGCAAGACAGGGAACCAAGAGACCCAGTACTTC.

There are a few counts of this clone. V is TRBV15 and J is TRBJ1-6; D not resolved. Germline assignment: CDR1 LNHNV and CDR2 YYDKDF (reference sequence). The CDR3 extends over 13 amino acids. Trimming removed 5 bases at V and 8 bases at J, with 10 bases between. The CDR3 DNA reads TGTGCCACCAGCCCCCAGAATCATTCACCCCTCCACTTT. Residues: CATSPQNHSPLHF.

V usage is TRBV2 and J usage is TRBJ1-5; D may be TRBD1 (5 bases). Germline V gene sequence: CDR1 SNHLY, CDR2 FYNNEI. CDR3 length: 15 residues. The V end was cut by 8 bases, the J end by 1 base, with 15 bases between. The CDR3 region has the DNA TGTGCCAGCCGGGGGGAAAGGGTCAGCAATCAGCCCCAGCATTTT. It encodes CASRGERVSNQPQHF.

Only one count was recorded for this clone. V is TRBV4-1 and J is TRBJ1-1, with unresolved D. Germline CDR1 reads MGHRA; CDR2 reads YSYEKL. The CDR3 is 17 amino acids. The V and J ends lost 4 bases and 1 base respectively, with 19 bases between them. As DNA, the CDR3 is TGCGCCAGCAGCCCCCCCCCACCAGAGGGTTGGAACACTGAAGCTTTCTTT. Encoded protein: CASSPPPPEGWNTEAFF.